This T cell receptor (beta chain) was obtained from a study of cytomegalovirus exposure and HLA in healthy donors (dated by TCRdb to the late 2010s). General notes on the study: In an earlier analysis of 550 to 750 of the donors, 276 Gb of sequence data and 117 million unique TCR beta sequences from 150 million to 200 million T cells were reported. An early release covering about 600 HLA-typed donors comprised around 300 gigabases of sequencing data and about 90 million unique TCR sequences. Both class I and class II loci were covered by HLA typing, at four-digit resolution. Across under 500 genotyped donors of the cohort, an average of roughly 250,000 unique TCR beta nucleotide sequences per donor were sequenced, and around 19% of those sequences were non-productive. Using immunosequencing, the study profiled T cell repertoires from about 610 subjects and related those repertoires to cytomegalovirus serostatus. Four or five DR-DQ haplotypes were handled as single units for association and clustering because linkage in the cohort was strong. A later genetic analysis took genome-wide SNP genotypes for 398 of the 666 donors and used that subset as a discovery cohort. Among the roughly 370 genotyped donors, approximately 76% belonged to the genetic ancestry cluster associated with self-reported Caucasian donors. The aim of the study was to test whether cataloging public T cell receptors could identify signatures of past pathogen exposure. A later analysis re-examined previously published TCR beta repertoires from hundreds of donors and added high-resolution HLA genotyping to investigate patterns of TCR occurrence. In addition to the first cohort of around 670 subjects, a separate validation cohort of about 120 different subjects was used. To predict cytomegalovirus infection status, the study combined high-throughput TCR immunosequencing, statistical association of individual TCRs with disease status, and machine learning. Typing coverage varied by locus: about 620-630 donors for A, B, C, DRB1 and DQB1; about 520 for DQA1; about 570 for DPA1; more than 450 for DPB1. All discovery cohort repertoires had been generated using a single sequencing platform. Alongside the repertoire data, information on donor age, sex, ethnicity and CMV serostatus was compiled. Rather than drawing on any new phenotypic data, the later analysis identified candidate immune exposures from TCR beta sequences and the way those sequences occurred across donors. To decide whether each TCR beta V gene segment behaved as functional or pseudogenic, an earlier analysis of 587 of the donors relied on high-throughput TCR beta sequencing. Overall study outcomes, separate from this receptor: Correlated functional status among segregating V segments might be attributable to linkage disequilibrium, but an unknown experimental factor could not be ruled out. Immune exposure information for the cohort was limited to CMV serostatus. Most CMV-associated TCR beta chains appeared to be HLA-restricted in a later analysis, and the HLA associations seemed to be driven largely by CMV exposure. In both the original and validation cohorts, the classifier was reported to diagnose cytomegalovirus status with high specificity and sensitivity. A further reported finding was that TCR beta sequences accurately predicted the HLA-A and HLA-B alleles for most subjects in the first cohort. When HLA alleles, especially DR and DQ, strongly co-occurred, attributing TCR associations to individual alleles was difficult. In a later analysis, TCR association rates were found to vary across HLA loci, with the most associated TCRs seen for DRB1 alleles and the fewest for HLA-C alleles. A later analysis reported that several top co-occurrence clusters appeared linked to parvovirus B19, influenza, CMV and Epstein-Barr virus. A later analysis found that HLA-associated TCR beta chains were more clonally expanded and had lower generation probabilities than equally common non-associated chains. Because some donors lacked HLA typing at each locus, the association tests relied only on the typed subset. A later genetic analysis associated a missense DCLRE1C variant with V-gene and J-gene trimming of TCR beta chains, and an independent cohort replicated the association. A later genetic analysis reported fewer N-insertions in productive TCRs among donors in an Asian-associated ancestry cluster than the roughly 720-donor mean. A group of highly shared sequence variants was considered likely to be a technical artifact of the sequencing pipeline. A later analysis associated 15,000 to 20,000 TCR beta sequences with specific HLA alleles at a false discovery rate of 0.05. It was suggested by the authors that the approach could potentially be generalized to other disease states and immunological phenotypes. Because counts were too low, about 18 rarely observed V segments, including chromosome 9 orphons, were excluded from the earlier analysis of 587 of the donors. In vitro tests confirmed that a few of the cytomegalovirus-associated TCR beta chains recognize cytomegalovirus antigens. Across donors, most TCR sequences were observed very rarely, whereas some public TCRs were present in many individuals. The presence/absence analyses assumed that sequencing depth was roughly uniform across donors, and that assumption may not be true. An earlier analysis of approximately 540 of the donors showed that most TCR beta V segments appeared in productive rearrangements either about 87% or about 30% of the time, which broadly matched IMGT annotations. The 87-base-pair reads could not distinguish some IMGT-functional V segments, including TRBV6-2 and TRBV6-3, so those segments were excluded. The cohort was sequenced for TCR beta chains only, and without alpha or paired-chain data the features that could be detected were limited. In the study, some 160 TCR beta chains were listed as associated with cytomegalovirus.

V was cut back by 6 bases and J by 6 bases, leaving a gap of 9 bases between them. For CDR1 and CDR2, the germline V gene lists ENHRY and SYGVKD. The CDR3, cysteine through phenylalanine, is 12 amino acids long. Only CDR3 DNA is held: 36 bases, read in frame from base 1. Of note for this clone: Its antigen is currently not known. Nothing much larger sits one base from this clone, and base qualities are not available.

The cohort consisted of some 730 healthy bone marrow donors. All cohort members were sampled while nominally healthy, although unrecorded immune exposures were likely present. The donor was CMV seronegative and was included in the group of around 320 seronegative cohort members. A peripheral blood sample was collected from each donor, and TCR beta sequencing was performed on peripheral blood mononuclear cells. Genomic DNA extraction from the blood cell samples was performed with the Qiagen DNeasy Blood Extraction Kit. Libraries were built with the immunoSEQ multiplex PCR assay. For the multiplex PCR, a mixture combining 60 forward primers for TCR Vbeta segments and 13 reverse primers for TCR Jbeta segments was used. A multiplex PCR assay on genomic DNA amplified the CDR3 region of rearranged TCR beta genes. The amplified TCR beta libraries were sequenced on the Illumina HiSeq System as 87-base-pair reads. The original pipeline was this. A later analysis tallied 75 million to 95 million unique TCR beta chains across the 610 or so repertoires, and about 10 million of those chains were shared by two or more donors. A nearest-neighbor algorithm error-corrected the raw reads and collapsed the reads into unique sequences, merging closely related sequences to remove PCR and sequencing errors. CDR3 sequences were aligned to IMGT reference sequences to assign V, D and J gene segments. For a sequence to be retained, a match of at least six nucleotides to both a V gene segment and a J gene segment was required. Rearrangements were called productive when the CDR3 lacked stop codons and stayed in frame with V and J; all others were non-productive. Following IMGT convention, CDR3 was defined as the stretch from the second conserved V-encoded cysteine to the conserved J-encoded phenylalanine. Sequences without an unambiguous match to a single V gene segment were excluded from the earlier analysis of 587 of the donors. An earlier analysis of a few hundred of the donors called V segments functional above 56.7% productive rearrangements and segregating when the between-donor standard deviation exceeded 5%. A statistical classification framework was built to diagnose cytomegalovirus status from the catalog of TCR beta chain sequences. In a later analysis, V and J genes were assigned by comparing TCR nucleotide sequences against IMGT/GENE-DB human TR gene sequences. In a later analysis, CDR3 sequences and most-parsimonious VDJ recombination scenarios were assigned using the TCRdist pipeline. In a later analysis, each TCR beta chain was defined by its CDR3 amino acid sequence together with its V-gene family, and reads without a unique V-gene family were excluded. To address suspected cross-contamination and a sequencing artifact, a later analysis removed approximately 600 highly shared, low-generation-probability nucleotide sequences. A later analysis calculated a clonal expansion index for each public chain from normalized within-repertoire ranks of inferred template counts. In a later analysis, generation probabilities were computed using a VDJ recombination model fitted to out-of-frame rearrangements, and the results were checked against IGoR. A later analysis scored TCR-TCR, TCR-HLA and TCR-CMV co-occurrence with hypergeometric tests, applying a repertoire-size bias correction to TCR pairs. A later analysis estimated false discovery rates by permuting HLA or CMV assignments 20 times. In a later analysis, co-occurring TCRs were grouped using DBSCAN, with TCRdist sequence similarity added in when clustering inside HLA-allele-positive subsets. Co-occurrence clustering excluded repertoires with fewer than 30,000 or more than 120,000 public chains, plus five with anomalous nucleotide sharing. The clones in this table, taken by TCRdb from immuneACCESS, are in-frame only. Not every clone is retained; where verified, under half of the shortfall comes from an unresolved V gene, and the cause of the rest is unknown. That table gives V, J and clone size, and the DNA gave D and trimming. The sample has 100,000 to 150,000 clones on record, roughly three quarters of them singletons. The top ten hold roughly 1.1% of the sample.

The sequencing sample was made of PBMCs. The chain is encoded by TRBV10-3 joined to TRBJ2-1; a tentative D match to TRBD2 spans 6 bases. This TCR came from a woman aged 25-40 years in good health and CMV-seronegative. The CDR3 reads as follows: CAISPTSNEQFF. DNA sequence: TGTGCCATCAGCCCGACTAGCAATGAGCAGTTCTTC.